This T cell receptor (beta chain) was retrieved from a study of blood T cell repertoires in COVID-19 (dated by TCRdb to the early 2020s). Regarding the complete study: Samples covering the acute and convalescent phases of COVID-19 were provided by collaborators in the United States, Italy and Spain. The material from the prospective study consisted of cDNA or gDNA derived from T cells, B-cell-depleted T cells, or PBMCs. Subjects who had been exposed to COVID-19, were actively infected with it, or had recovered from it provided the deeply sampled blood TCRbeta repertoires that made up the dataset. The repertoires were released in a freely available public database meant as a resource for research on the immune response to SARS-CoV-2. Samples came from the ongoing ImmuneRACE study (first 160 participants) plus 1,254 subjects from 6 global collaborators. Nearly every sample came with metadata listing a de-identified subject ID, COVID-19 status, age in years and sex. Where HLA class I and class II types were available, the types were taken from metadata supplied by the sample provider, not from assay-based typing. The paper as a whole reports these results and caveats: The amount of clinical and demographic metadata varied by source and participant and was provided uncurated.

TCRbeta CDR3 regions were amplified from genomic DNA by means of the immunoSEQ Assay, a bias-controlled multiplex PCR. The study's own analysis went as follows. The number of nucleated cells in each sample was estimated by amplification of reference gene primers within the assay. To quantify the absolute abundance of each unique TCRbeta CDR3 rearrangement, sequence reads were collapsed and filtered. For each sample, productive Simpson clonality was calculated as the square root of Simpson's diversity index across productive rearrangements. Held by TCRdb, this immuneACCESS table contains in-frame sequences only and omits some clones. Under half of the omission traces to an unresolved V gene where checked; the cause of the rest is unknown. The DNA gave D and trimming, while V, J and clone size come from that table. The sample contains a few hundred thousand clones, about 85% of them found a single time. The ten biggest clones cover approximately 6.6% of the sample.

CDR1 KGHSH and CDR2 LQKENI are derived from the germline V gene. The cysteine opens and the phenylalanine closes a CDR3 of 16 amino acids. Only the CDR3 DNA stays, 48 bases, in frame from base 1. V is shortened by 5 bases, J by 1 base, and the region joining them spans 17 bases. In the prospective study, participants were about 18 to 95 years old, resided in around 25 geographic areas of the United States, and were enrolled through a virtual design. Cohort assignment in the prospective study relied on participant-reported clinical history from a screening survey and a study questionnaire. Exposed participants had been in contact with someone with a PCR-confirmed or clinician-diagnosed COVID-19 case within 2 weeks of study entry. Each participant in the prospective study had whole blood, serum and a nasopharyngeal or oropharyngeal swab collected by mobile phlebotomists. Prospective study participants could optionally give additional blood draws and questionnaires over a roughly 2-month period. Before DNA extraction, blood samples from the prospective study were shipped at room temperature or frozen.

Regarding this clone: The antigen it binds to is not known. Base qualities are missing; no much larger clone stands one base away.

The sequencing sample was made of PBMCs or T cells enriched from blood (not recorded which). The chain employs TRBV18 and TRBJ2-5; perhaps TRBD1 is the D gene, with 6 bases matching. The sequence was obtained from a woman aged 45-65 years who had been exposed to COVID-19. The sequence in DNA is TGTGCCAGCTCAACCCTATCACAGGGTAGCCAAGAGACCCAGTACTTC. Translated, this is CASSTLSQGSQETQYF.